This paragraph covers one TCR beta chain sequence. The specificity of this receptor is unknown. Per-base qualities were not stored, and no clone one base away is much larger. TCR cDNA was synthesized by 5'RACE template switching, through which a universal primer site and unique molecular identifiers were introduced. cDNA synthesis was primed from both the TCR alpha and TCR beta constant segments. Two PCR steps were used to amplify libraries, with sample barcodes and sequencing adapters being added in the second step. Sequencing of libraries was performed on Illumina HiSeq 2500 (2x100 bp) or NovaSeq (2x150 bp). The source study handled its data this way. MIGEC was used to demultiplex reads and collapse the reads into UMI consensus sequences, and MiXCR was used for V(D)J alignment. Vaccine-responding clonotypes were defined with edgeR using replicate PBMC samples, requiring FDR below 0.01 and a log2 fold change above 5 up to day 15. CD4 or CD8 identity was assigned to each bulk clonotype according to whether the clonotype was present at higher abundance in the sequenced CD4 repertoire or the sequenced CD8 repertoire. TCRdb reprocessing: public reads trimmed at Q25 with fastp, clones called with MiXCR, in-frame beta chains kept. Every distinct CDR3 protein forms one entry, paired with its most common genes and DNA. The V and J calls follow TCRdb's processing rather than the paper's. Counted in this sample were around 400,000 distinct CDR3 sequences; roughly 11% of them appeared once. Less than 20% of the sample rests with the top ten.

CDR1 and CDR2 are drawn from the germline V gene: SNHLY, FYNNEI. Measured from the cysteine to the phenylalanine, the CDR3 is 14 residues long. The CDR3 DNA has 42 bases and is translated from base 1. Clipping removes 6 bases from V and 5 bases from J, with 2 as the unmatched junction base count. According to the study, the label for this sample's treatment or condition signals: live attenuated yellow fever vaccine strain. Two biological replicates of bulk PBMCs were collected at each blood-draw timepoint. A standard Ficoll-Paque protocol was used to isolate PBMCs from peripheral blood. TriZol was used to extract RNA from bulk PBMCs, CD4 and CD8 fractions, and dextramer-positive and dextramer-negative fractions. The data originate from a study of T cells after yellow fever vaccination (dated by TCRdb to between 2018 and 2020). About the study as a whole: The SMART-Seq v4 Ultra Low Input RNA kit was used to prepare libraries from fractions with low cell numbers. Bulk TCR alpha and beta repertoires were sequenced longitudinally to track T-cell clones before and after primary and booster YFV17D yellow fever vaccination. Blood was drawn at multiple timepoints before and after primary and secondary immunization, with bulk PBMC replicates and cell subsets isolated. Two healthy male donors, one aged 18 to 30 and one aged 30 to 39 years, were included in the cohort.

The full study reports these points: After the booster, most of the clones that had expanded following primary vaccination were detected again (roughly 97% of CD4 and roughly nine tenths of CD8), which suggests that memory was broadly maintained. FACS-sorted repertoires could contain abundant contaminating clonotypes from the bulk population, so computational filtering was required. The study included only two donors, which limits how far the findings can be generalized. Compared with the primary T-cell response, the secondary T-cell response was weaker but faster, peaking on day 5 rather than day 15. A small fraction of clonotypes showed up in both the CD4 and CD8 compartments, probably as a result of convergent recombination.

The receptor was derived from a man aged 18 to 30 who received the YFV17D yellow fever vaccine. The source material was PBMCs, sampled on the day of the first yellow fever vaccination. Recombination connected TRBV2 to TRBJ2-1, with 12 middle bases fitting TRBD2. In nucleotides, the sequence is TGTGCCAGCAGGGGACTAGCGGGCCACAATGAGCAGTTCTTC. The resulting protein is CASRGLAGHNEQFF.